Below are 17 T cell receptor beta chains sequenced from a single sample in a study of cytomegalovirus exposure and HLA in healthy donors. The PCR had 60 Vbeta and 13 Jbeta primers. Only in-frame clones appear in the TCRdb table, and some are missing; sequencing was by immunoSEQ multiplex PCR. Its table records over 65,000 clones. The sequenced sample was PBMCs. Receptor source: a young man in good health and CMV-seronegative.

The chain carries TRBV29-1 and TRBJ1-6, with TRBD1 identical over 8 bases. Germline trimming cut 6 bases from V and 10 bases from J; bases unmatched to any gene: 8. The CDR3 loop spans 13 amino acids. The germline V gene has CDR1 SQVTM and CDR2 ANQGSEA. The CDR3 here is CSVSGTGLSPLHF. The CDR3 nucleotides are TGCAGCGTATCCGGGACAGGTTTATCACCCCTCCACTTT.

This chain joins TRBV7-9 and TRBJ2-5, with TRBD2 matching 7 bases. The CDR3 extends over 14 amino acids. V lost 0 bases, J lost 5 bases, and 3 bases stayed unmatched. Germline lookup yields CDR1 SEHNR and CDR2 FQNEAQ (reference sequence). The CDR3, as DNA: TGTGCCAGCAGCTTAGCGGGAGGGGTGGAGACCCAGTACTTC. Translation gives CASSLAGGVETQYF.

The chain combines TRBV27 with TRBJ2-5; D call uncertain. Germline lookup yields CDR1 MNHEY and CDR2 SMNVEV (reference sequence). There are 12 residues in the CDR3. V was shortened by 6 bases and J by 7 bases, with 12 bases between the two germline ends. CDR3 sequence: CASSRQPGTQYF. The CDR3 region has the DNA TGTGCCAGCAGCCGCCAACCCGGGACCCAGTACTTC.

The V call is TRBV6-5, the J call TRBJ2-5; possible D gene TRBD2, 6 bases. V was pared by 2 bases and J by 5 bases, with 15 bases between. There are 15 residues in the CDR3. Germline V gene lookup returns CDR1 MNHEY and CDR2 SVGAGI. The CDR3 region has the DNA TGTGCCAGCAGTTACGGTCGGCGGCGGGGTGAGACCCAGTACTTC. Translating it yields CASSYGRRRGETQYF.

The CDR3 DNA reads TGCGCCAGCAGCGTTAGCGGGGGGGAGACCCAGTACTTC. This translates into CASSVSGGETQYF. The V gene is TRBV5-1, the J gene TRBJ2-5; TRBD2 matches 10 bases. Germline CDR1 is SGHRS and CDR2 is YFSETQ. There are 13 residues in the CDR3. J gave up 5 bases and V 4 bases, and 2 bases lay outside the gene matches.

This chain connects TRBV2 to TRBJ1-2; 7 bases are shared with TRBD1. From germline, CDR1 is SNHLY and CDR2 FYNNEI. This CDR3 is 12 amino acids long. Trimming cost V 8 bases and J 6 bases; bases outside gene matches: 6. CDR3 DNA: TGTGCCAGCGGCGGCAGGGGGGATGGCTACACCTTC. Translated: CASGGRGDGYTF.

The V and J genes are TRBV30 and TRBJ2-7, with TRBD2 identical over 7 bases. Germline V gives CDR1 GTSNPN, CDR2 SVGIG (reference sequence). Trimming took 4 bases from V and 2 from J; bases not matched to a gene: 8. The CDR3 extends over 14 amino acids. CDR3 coding DNA: TGTGCCTGGACAAACAGCGGGGCCCCCTACGAGCAGTACTTC. This encodes CAWTNSGAPYEQYF.

The chain links TRBV7-9 to TRBJ1-2, with D tentatively TRBD1 (6 bases). Germline V CDR1 and CDR2: SEHNR, FQNEAQ (reference sequence). The V gene lost 5 bases and the J gene lost 4 bases, with 17 bases spanning the gap. This CDR3 spans 15 amino acids. For the CDR3, the DNA is TGTGCCAGCAGCCCGCCGGACAGAATTCTCTATGGCTACACCTTC. Translated: CASSPPDRILYGYTF.

The chain couples TRBV11-2 to TRBJ2-2; TRBD1 matches at 12 bases. CDR1 and CDR2 (germline): SGHAT, FQNNGV. The J segment lost 2 bases and the V segment lost 5 bases, leaving 12 bases of the junction unmatched. This CDR3 region has 19 residues. The CDR3 DNA follows: TGTGCCAGCAGCCTACCCCGGGACAGGGGGCGTCGTAACACCGGGGAGCTGTTTTTT. Its protein is CASSLPRDRGRRNTGELFF.

The chain has TRBV11-2 and TRBJ2-7; TRBD2 aligns across 8 bases. The germline gives CDR1 SGHAT, CDR2 FQNNGV. The CDR3 runs 15 residues. V gave up 0 bases and J gave up 2 bases; unmatched junction bases: 3. The CDR3 loop is CASSLETSATYEQYF. For the CDR3, the DNA is TGTGCCAGCAGCTTAGAGACTAGCGCAACCTACGAGCAGTACTTC.

V usage is TRBV7-9 and J usage is TRBJ2-1, with TRBD1 as a possible D gene (6 bases). Trimming took off 5 bases at V and 8 bases at J, with 13 bases between the two ends. The CDR3 extends over 13 amino acids. Germline lookup yields CDR1 SEHNR and CDR2 FQNEAQ (reference sequence). CDR3 coding DNA: TGTGCCAGCAGCGTGAACAGGGTGGATGAGCAGTTCTTC. This translates into CASSVNRVDEQFF.

The rearrangement uses TRBV4-2 and TRBJ2-7; weak D call: TRBD2 (6 bases). CDR1 and CDR2 (germline): LGHNA, YNFKEQ. There are 14 residues in the CDR3. V lost 3 bases, J lost 3 bases, and 12 bases lay in between. CDR3 amino acids: CASSQAGGDYEQYF. The CDR3, as DNA: TGTGCCAGCAGCCAGGCCGGGGGTGACTACGAGCAGTACTTC.

The chain is built from TRBV29-1 and TRBJ1-1; 12 bases agree with TRBD1. This CDR3 is 15 amino acids long. From germline, CDR1 is SQVTM and CDR2 ANQGSEA. V lost 4 bases, J lost 4 bases, and 7 bases stayed unmatched. As DNA, the CDR3 is TGCAGCGTTGCCACTCCGGGACAGGGGGCCACTGAAGCTTTCTTT. It specifies CSVATPGQGATEAFF.

This rearrangement joins TRBV27 to TRBJ2-6, with 8 nucleotides matching TRBD1. Trimming cost V 4 bases and J 1 base; bases outside gene matches: 0. The length of the CDR3 is 15 residues. Germline lookup yields CDR1 MNHEY and CDR2 SMNVEV (reference sequence). The CDR3 DNA reads TGTGCCAGCAGTTGGACAGGGTCTGGGGCCAACGTCCTGACTTTC. Amino acid sequence: CASSWTGSGANVLTF.

The gene calls are TRBV7-9 and TRBJ1-2; 7 nucleotides align to TRBD1. With 5 bases clipped from V and 4 bases from J, the junction kept 10 bases outside the gene matches. Germline-derived CDR1 and CDR2 are SEHNR and FQNEAQ (reference sequence). The CDR3 runs to 15 residues. The DNA for the CDR3 is TGTGCCAGCAGCCGCCGGGACAGAGACCTCTATGGCTACACCTTC. Translation: CASSRRDRDLYGYTF.

This chain connects TRBV11-2 to TRBJ2-1; D gene ambiguous. The CDR3 length is 15 residues. CDR1 and CDR2 (germline): SGHAT, FQNNGV. Trimming took 6 bases from V and 0 from J, leaving 12 bases between them. This chain's CDR3 is CASREAYLSYNEQFF. The CDR3 DNA sequence: TGTGCCAGCAGGGAAGCGTACCTCTCCTACAATGAGCAGTTCTTC. The full variable domain, completed using reference TRBV11-2 and TRBJ2-1, is EAGVAQSPRYKIIEKRQSVAFWCNPISGHATLYWYQQILGQGPKLLIQFQNNGVVDDSQLPKDRFSAERLKGVDSTLKIQPAKLEDSAVYLCASREAYLSYNEQFFGPGTRLTVL.

The chain uses TRBV4-3 and TRBJ2-5, with 10 bases fitting TRBD1. The last part of the DNA fits TRBJ2-7 better; the J call may be wrong. Germline-derived CDR1 and CDR2 are LGHNA and YSLEER. There are 15 residues in the CDR3. The CDR3, as DNA: TGCGCCAGCAGCCAAGTGGGACAGGGGTTACACGAGCAGTACTTC. Translating gives CASSQVGQGLHEQYF.